One sample yielded the 32 T cell receptor beta chains listed below, sequenced in a study of human T cells and chemical hapten exposure. Noted time point: healthy volunteer bleed at 2 weeks. Unfractionated whole blood yielded total RNA. A single record per CDR3 protein comes from TCRdb applying MiXCR to the RACE reads. The sample holds some 93,000 distinct CDR3 sequences, approximately 9% seen once. Sequencing was carried out using whole blood. These receptors came from a female donor in good health. Some clones in this sample may be carry-over from other donors' samples.

This clonotype showed up just a few times. The chain joins TRBV20-1 to TRBJ2-3; D is unresolved. The CDR3 sequence is 14 residues long. Germline V gene sequence: CDR1 DFQATT, CDR2 SNEGSKA (reference sequence). V lost 2 bases, J lost 0 bases, and 9 bases lay in between. This chain's CDR3 is CSARIGVSTDTQYF. CDR3 bases: TGCAGTGCTAGAATAGGCGTTAGCACAGATACGCAGTATTTT.

The chain couples TRBV6-2 or TRBV6-3 to TRBJ1-2; 7 bases agree with TRBD1. V lost 6 bases, J lost 4 bases, and 11 bases stayed unmatched. Per germline, CDR1 MNHEY and CDR2 SVGEGT. This CDR3 is 15 amino acids long. The CDR3 spells CASRKAGTEIYGYTF. The CDR3 nucleotides are TGTGCCAGCAGAAAAGCCGGGACAGAGATCTATGGCTACACCTTC.

The rearrangement links TRBV30 to TRBJ1-1; D gene uncertain. The germline V gene has CDR1 GTSNPN and CDR2 SVGIG (reference sequence). Trimming took 2 bases from V and 7 from J, leaving 14 bases between them. CDR3 size: 13 residues. CDR3 in DNA: TGTGCCTGGAGTCATGACGCCGGGTTTGAAGCTTTCTTT. It encodes CAWSHDAGFEAFF. Complete variable domain (other parts from reference TRBV30 and TRBJ1-1): SQTIHQWPATLVQPVGSPLSLECTVEGTSNPNLYWYRQAAGRGLQLLFYSVGIGQISSEVPQNLSASRPQDRQFILSSKKLLLSDSGFYLCAWSHDAGFEAFFGQGTRLTVV.

The rearrangement links TRBV7-2 to TRBJ2-1; 8 bases agree with TRBD2. CDR1 is SGHTA, CDR2 FQGNSA, per germline. Trimming at V came to 4 bases and at J to 10 bases, leaving 6 bases not matched to a gene. The CDR3 consists of 13 residues. The CDR3 sequence: CASSSGSGDEQFF. The DNA for the CDR3 is TGTGCCAGCAGCTCCGGTAGCGGGGACGAGCAGTTCTTC.

This clonotype turned up a few times. V gene TRBV12-3 or TRBV12-4 combines with J gene TRBJ1-3, with D unresolved. V lost 3 bases, J lost 0 bases, and 6 bases lay in between. The CDR3 has 14 amino acids. CDR3 sequence reads: CASSLTASGNTIYF. The CDR3 bases are TGTGCCAGCAGTTTGACTGCCTCTGGAAACACCATATATTTT.

A few counts support this clonotype. This chain uses TRBV15 with TRBJ2-3, with unresolved D. This CDR3 spans 13 amino acids. Deletions cut 5 bases from V and 0 bases from J, with 6 bases between. Germline CDR1 is LNHNV and CDR2 is YYDKDF (reference sequence). CDR3: CATSVRSTDTQYF. The CDR3 DNA sequence: TGTGCCACCAGCGTTCGTAGCACAGATACGCAGTATTTT. The full variable domain, rest sourced from reference TRBV15 and TRBJ2-3, is DAMVIQNPRYQVTQFGKPVTLSCSQTLNHNVMYWYQQKSSQAPKLLFHYYDKDFNNEADTPDNFQSRRPNTSFCFLDIRSPGLGDTAMYLCATSVRSTDTQYFGPGTRLTVL.

This clonotype was recorded a few times. J is TRBJ1-2 and V is TRBV6-1; D is unclear. With 1 base removed from V and 1 base from J, the gap between germline ends came to 10 bases. Germline V gene sequence: CDR1 MNHNS, CDR2 SASEGT. The CDR3 is 15 amino acids. CDR3 bases: TGTGCCAGCAGTGAAGACAGCTCACTTAACTATGGCTACACCTTC. Translated: CASSEDSSLNYGYTF.

This clonotype was counted ten times or more. The rearrangement joins TRBV7-8 to TRBJ2-2; D ambiguous. V lost 2 bases and J 7 bases, leaving 2 bases between the germline ends. CDR3 size: 11 residues. In germline, CDR1 is SGHVS, CDR2 FQNEAQ. The CDR3 DNA is TGTGCCAGCAGCTTACGCGGGGAGCTGTTTTTT. This encodes CASSLRGELFF.

This clonotype was found a few times. This rearrangement joins TRBV15 to TRBJ2-6, with unresolved D. Looked up from germline, CDR1 is LNHNV and CDR2 is YYDKDF (reference sequence). V shed 5 bases and J shed 0 bases, with 11 bases lying between them. The CDR3 spans 16 residues. The CDR3 sequence is CATSGPGISGANVLTF. CDR3 DNA sequence: TGTGCCACCAGCGGACCCGGAATCTCTGGGGCCAACGTCCTGACTTTC.

This clonotype was found a few times. This chain links TRBV12-3 or TRBV12-4 with TRBJ1-1; no clear D gene. V lost 0 bases and J 6 bases, leaving 8 bases between the germline ends. The CDR3 runs to 13 residues. Here the CDR3 DNA reads TGTGCCAGCAGTTTAGCAGCGTTTGCTGAAGCTTTCTTT. Translated, it gives CASSLAAFAEAFF.

On this clonotype: A junction end diverges from the germline sequence, so it may reflect a read error. The chain joins TRBV28 to TRBJ2-7; 7 bases are shared with TRBD1. The CDR3 runs to 11 residues. From germline, CDR1 is MDHEN and CDR2 SYDVKM. The CDR3 bases are TGTGCCAGCGCTTTAAACAGGGGCTTGGACTTC. It yields the protein CASALNRGLDF.

This clonotype has just a few counts. The J gene is TRBJ2-5, the V gene TRBV5-1, with TRBD2 identical over 7 bases. The trim removed 7 bases at V and 3 bases at J, leaving 9 bases unmatched. This CDR3 is built from 14 residues. CDR1 is SGHRS, CDR2 YFSETQ, per germline. This CDR3 reads CASREASGKETQYF. CDR3 DNA: TGCGCCAGCCGGGAGGCTAGCGGTAAAGAGACCCAGTACTTC.

This clonotype came up many times. This chain joins TRBV5-1 and TRBJ2-2, with TRBD1 as a possible D gene (5 bases). V lost 4 bases, J lost 4 bases, and 11 bases lay in between. This CDR3 spans 14 amino acids. Germline-derived CDR1 and CDR2 are SGHRS and YFSETQ. CDR3 protein: CASSPTQGTGELFF. The CDR3 nucleotides read TGCGCCAGCAGCCCAACGCAGGGCACCGGGGAGCTGTTTTTT. Full variable domain (missing parts from reference TRBV5-1 and TRBJ2-2): KAGVTQTPRYLIKTRGQQVTLSCSPISGHRSVSWYQQTPGQGLQFLFEYFSETQRNKGNFPGRFSGRQFSNSRSEMNVSTLELGDSALYLCASSPTQGTGELFFGEGSRLTVL.

This clonotype has a count of ten or more. The rearrangement links TRBV6-1 to TRBJ2-1, with D possibly TRBD2 on 6 matching bases. CDR3 length: 14 residues. Trimming took 10 bases from V and 4 from J, leaving 17 bases between them. CDR1 and CDR2 (germline): MNHNS, SASEGT. CDR3: CAIARDSAYNEQFF. The CDR3 bases are TGTGCCATCGCCCGGGACTCTGCTTACAATGAGCAGTTCTTC.

Only a few counts were recorded for this clonotype. The chain is built from TRBV12-3 or TRBV12-4 and TRBJ2-7; 10 bases map to TRBD2. With V trimmed by 7 bases and J by 0 bases, 0 bases remained unmatched. The CDR3 is made up of 13 amino acids. The DNA of the CDR3 is TGTGCCAGCACTAGCGGGAGCTCCTACGAGCAGTACTTC. Its protein is CASTSGSSYEQYF.

This clonotype was observed a few times. J is TRBJ1-1 and V is TRBV5-1; 8 positions match TRBD1. The CDR3 sequence is 14 residues long. The germline CDR1 and CDR2 sequences are SGHRS and YFSETQ. V shed 4 bases and J 5 bases; nucleotides not matched to a gene: 7. CDR3 nucleotides: TGCGCCAGCAGCCCACAGGGGGAATGGACTGAAGCTTTCTTT. Translating gives CASSPQGEWTEAFF.

This clonotype was detected ten times or more. This chain links TRBV4-2 with TRBJ1-1; no firm D call. Trimming removed 0 bases at V and 5 bases at J, with 7 bases between. Germline-derived CDR1 and CDR2 are LGHNA and YNFKEQ. CDR3 length equals 13 residues. Here the CDR3 DNA reads TGTGCCAGCAGCCAAGATGTGAGAACTGAAGCTTTCTTT. It translates to CASSQDVRTEAFF.

There are many counts of this clonotype. The chain uses TRBV21-1 and TRBJ1-2; the listed D gene, TRBD1, was not tested against the DNA. TRBV21-1 is a recognized pseudogene. The CDR3 covers 14 residues. The CDR3 DNA follows: TGTGCCAGCAGCAGCCGGGACAGGGGAAACGGCTACACCTTC. This encodes CASSSRDRGNGYTF.

This clonotype occurred many times. The chain couples TRBV27 to TRBJ2-2; the D gene is possibly TRBD2 (5 bases). Germline V CDR1 and CDR2: MNHEY, SMNVEV (reference sequence). V lost 5 bases and J 3 bases, leaving 13 bases between the germline ends. This CDR3 has 15 amino acids. The CDR3 is CASSPHGVDTGELFF. The CDR3 region has the DNA TGTGCCAGCAGTCCCCACGGGGTGGACACCGGGGAGCTGTTTTTT.

The J gene is TRBJ2-1, the V gene TRBV14; 9 bases line up with TRBD2. Looked up from germline, CDR1 is SGHDN and CDR2 is FVKESK. The length of the CDR3 is 15 residues. V shed 6 bases and J 7 bases; nucleotides not matched to a gene: 10. CDR3 loop: CASSLGSGRLNEQFF. Here the CDR3 DNA reads TGTGCCAGCAGTCTCGGTAGCGGGAGATTGAATGAGCAGTTCTTC.

For this clonotype: This may arise from a read error, as a much more abundant clone is one base away. J is TRBJ2-6 and V is TRBV12-3 or TRBV12-4, with D possibly TRBD1 on 5 matching bases. With 2 bases removed from V and 2 bases from J, the gap between germline ends came to 7 bases. The CDR3 is 15 residues long. CDR3 nucleotides: TGTGCCAGCAGTTTAAGACAGACTGGGGCCAACGTCCTGACTTTC. Its protein product is CASSLRQTGANVLTF.

This sequence joins TRBV13 and TRBJ2-1; TRBD2 might be the D (6 bases). Germline CDR1 and CDR2: PRHDT and FYEKMQ (reference sequence). The CDR3 is 15 residues long. Trimming took 5 bases from V and 0 from J, leaving 11 bases between them. The CDR3 bases are TGTGCCAGCAGCCCCGGAGGGCCCTCCTACAATGAGCAGTTCTTC. Translated: CASSPGGPSYNEQFF.

This clonotype was seen only a few times. This chain links TRBV28 with TRBJ2-1; 7 bases are shared with TRBD1. The trim removed 9 bases at V and 0 bases at J, leaving 5 bases unmatched. Germline V gene sequence: CDR1 MDHEN, CDR2 SYDVKM. There are 14 residues in the CDR3. The CDR3 region has the DNA TGTGCCAGTTACGAGGGGGCCTCCTACAATGAGCAGTTCTTC. The encoded protein is CASYEGASYNEQFF. The full variable domain, its missing parts supplied by reference TRBV28 and TRBJ2-1, is DVKVTQSSRYLVKRTGEKVFLECVQDMDHENMFWYRQDPGLGLRLIYFSYDVKMKEKGDIPEGYSVSREKKERFSLILESASTNQTSMYLCASYEGASYNEQFFGPGTRLTVL.

This sequence joins TRBV4-1 and TRBJ2-7; tentative D call: TRBD2 (7 bases). Germline V lookup: CDR1 MGHRA, CDR2 YSYEKL. V was shortened by 1 base and J by 0 bases, with 16 bases between the two germline ends. CDR3 size: 17 residues. The chain's CDR3 is CASSQVTGRESSYEQYF. Written as DNA, the CDR3 is TGCGCCAGCAGCCAAGTCACAGGGAGGGAAAGCTCCTACGAGCAGTACTTC.

This chain uses TRBV29-1 with TRBJ1-2, with 10 bases identical to TRBD1. CDR3 length: 19 residues. The J segment lost 4 bases and the V segment lost 4 bases, leaving 21 bases of the junction unmatched. Germline loops: CDR1 SQVTM, CDR2 ANQGSEA. This chain's CDR3 is CSVGSISGTGERAGYGYTF. For the CDR3, the DNA is TGCAGCGTTGGATCTATTTCCGGGACAGGGGAGAGAGCAGGCTATGGCTACACCTTC.

The CDR3 bases are TGCGCCAGCAGCCAAGGGCCGGGACTAGCGGACGAGCAGTACTTC. It codes for CASSQGPGLADEQYF. The chain couples TRBV4-1 to TRBJ2-7; 11 bases are shared with TRBD2. After removal of 1 base from V and 5 bases from J, the junction contained 4 bases not matched to a gene. Germline lookup yields CDR1 MGHRA and CDR2 YSYEKL. This CDR3 region has 15 residues.

Many counts were recorded for this clonotype. The genes are TRBV19 and TRBJ2-3, with D possibly matching TRBD2 (5 bases). Trimming left V 3 bases short and J 10 bases short, with 20 bases between. The V gene's germline CDR1 is LNHDA and CDR2 SQIVND (reference sequence). This CDR3 is 15 amino acids long. The CDR3 sequence is CASSMVRDSSSAQYF. The CDR3 DNA is TGTGCCAGTAGTATGGTTCGGGATTCTTCGTCAGCGCAGTATTTT.

This clonotype was seen a handful of times. CDR3 DNA: TGTGCCAGCAGTGAATTGAGGGCGGCCAAAAACATTCAGTACTTC. This sequence encodes CASSELRAAKNIQYF. The chain links TRBV6-1 to TRBJ2-4; TRBD2 might be the D (5 bases). The V and J ends lost 2 bases and 1 base respectively, with 9 bases between them. CDR1 and CDR2 (germline): MNHNS, SASEGT. The CDR3 loop spans 15 amino acids.

This clonotype was observed many times. The chain couples TRBV28 to TRBJ1-1; tentatively, D is TRBD1 (6 bases). From germline, CDR1 is MDHEN and CDR2 SYDVKM. V was trimmed by 6 bases and J by 1 base, leaving 24 bases between them. The CDR3 is made up of 18 amino acids. The chain's CDR3 is CASSPTRNREGKNTEAFF. CDR3 coding DNA: TGTGCCAGCAGCCCGACCAGGAACAGGGAGGGTAAGAACACTGAAGCTTTCTTT.

V is TRBV29-1 and J is TRBJ2-4; D tentatively fits TRBD1 or TRBD2 (6 bases each). From germline, CDR1 is SQVTM and CDR2 ANQGSEA. This CDR3 contains 13 residues. Trimming removed 4 bases at V and 6 bases at J, with 13 bases between. The CDR3: CSVVGGRSNIQYF. The CDR3 DNA reads TGCAGCGTTGTTGGGGGGCGCTCAAACATTCAGTACTTC.

A few counts support this clonotype. This rearrangement joins TRBV21-1 to TRBJ2-3; TRBD2 is the table's D call and was not checked against the DNA. TRBV21-1 is marked as a pseudogene. The CDR3 sequence is 14 residues long. The CDR3 is CASSKVIAGDTQYF. For the CDR3, the DNA is TGTGCCAGCAGCAAAGTAATAGCGGGAGATACGCAGTATTTT.

This clonotype showed up just a few times. V and J are TRBV6-6 and TRBJ2-2; TRBD1 aligns across 12 bases. The CDR3 spans 17 residues. Germline values: CDR1 MNHNY, CDR2 SVGAGI (reference sequence). The V segment lost 2 bases and the J segment 6 bases; nucleotides outside the gene matches: 7. The CDR3 DNA reads TGTGCCAGCAGTTACAGGCTGGGACAGGGGGCTCCCGGGGAGCTGTTTTTT. Translation gives CASSYRLGQGAPGELFF.